This T cell receptor (beta chain) originates from a study of shared clonotypes between healthy human individuals. This clone appeared once. Nashville, Tennessee was home to all donors, each a Caucasian adult. 200 to 250 ng DNA, 25,000 to 35,000 T cell genomes, went into each sorted-subset replicate PCR. Produced via immunoSEQ multiplex PCR; TCRdb's table is partial and in-frame only. The data hold about 2.4 million clones, with over 85% observed a single time. The sequencing sample was made of naive CD4+ T cells from PBMCs. Subset specified: CD45RA+ positively selected. This TCR was recovered from a man between 18 and 29 years old in good health. Some clones in this sample may be carry-over from other donors' samples.

CDR3 sequence reads: CASSQLQGDQPQHF. As DNA, the CDR3 is TGCGCCAGCAGCCAGTTGCAGGGGGATCAGCCCCAGCATTTT. J is TRBJ1-5 and V is TRBV10-2, with 7 bases fitting TRBD1. CDR3 length equals 14 residues. V gave up 6 bases and J gave up 5 bases; unmatched junction bases: 7. In germline, CDR1 is WSHSY, CDR2 SAAADI.